Listed below are T cell receptor beta chains from one sample, sequenced in a study of identical twins. TCRdb itself ran the 5' RACE reads through MiXCR, one entry per CDR3 protein. The sample lists around 960,000 distinct CDR3 sequences; over 9% were seen once. The sample also formed part of further work on yellow fever vaccine responses in identical twins.

The sequenced material came from PBMCs. Receptors were obtained from a woman under 30 in good health. Both conserved end residues are part of each CDR3. The order of the fields is CDR3 protein, CDR3 DNA, J gene, CDR3 length, clone size, V gene, D gene. D genes are given only for firm matches. Part of the rows lack a size; the others show once, few, many or a class for expanded clones.

CASSPLFYGGLNNEQFF,TGTGCCAGCAGCCCACTTTTCTATGGGGGGCTTAACAATGAGCAGTTCTTC,TRBJ2-1,17,NA,TRBV9,NA
CASSYSKSAGLRTDTQYF,TGTGCCAGCAGTTACTCGAAATCTGCGGGACTCCGCACAGATACGCAGTATTTT,TRBJ2-3,18,NA,TRBV6-2/TRBV6-3,NA
CASSISGTSGYEQYF,TGCGCCAGCAGCATAAGTGGGACTAGCGGCTACGAGCAGTACTTC,TRBJ2-7,15,NA,TRBV5-1,TRBD2
CASSQRTEKLFF,TGTGCCAGCAGCCAACGGACAGAAAAACTGTTTTTT,TRBJ1-4,12,NA,TRBV3-1,NA
CASSYSTGTNTEAFF,TGTGCCAGCAGTTACTCGACGGGCACGAACACTGAAGCTTTCTTT,TRBJ1-1,15,few,TRBV6-5,NA
CASSSPSHAWETQYF,TGTGCCAGCAGTTCTCCCTCCCACGCTTGGGAGACCCAGTACTTC,TRBJ2-5,15,NA,TRBV11-2,NA
CASCKDIAVAGVPLTDTQYF,TGTGCCAGCTGCAAAGATATCGCTGTAGCGGGTGTTCCTCTCACAGATACGCAGTATTTT,TRBJ2-3,20,NA,TRBV3-1,TRBD2
CSARSRYDRDYTGELFF,TGCAGTGCTAGATCCCGCTACGACAGGGACTACACCGGGGAGCTGTTTTTT,TRBJ2-2,17,NA,TRBV20-1,NA
CASKATGYIYEQYF,TGTGCCAGCAAAGCGACGGGATATATCTACGAGCAGTACTTC,TRBJ2-7,14,few,TRBV28,NA
CASSRTGTDSYEQYF,TGTGCCAGTAGTAGGACAGGGACCGACTCCTACGAGCAGTACTTC,TRBJ2-7,15,few,TRBV19,TRBD1
CASRISIQNTEAFF,TGTGCCAGCAGAATTAGCATACAGAACACTGAAGCTTTCTTT,TRBJ1-1,14,few,TRBV3-1,NA